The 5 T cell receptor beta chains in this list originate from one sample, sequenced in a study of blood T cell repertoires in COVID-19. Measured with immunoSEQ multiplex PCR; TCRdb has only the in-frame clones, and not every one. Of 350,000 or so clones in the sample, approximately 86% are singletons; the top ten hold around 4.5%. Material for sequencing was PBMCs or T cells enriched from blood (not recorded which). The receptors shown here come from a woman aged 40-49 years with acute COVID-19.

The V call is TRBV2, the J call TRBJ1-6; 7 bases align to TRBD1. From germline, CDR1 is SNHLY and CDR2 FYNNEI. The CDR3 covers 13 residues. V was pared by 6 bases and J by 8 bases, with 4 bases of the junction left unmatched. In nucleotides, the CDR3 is TGTGCCAGCAGCAGGGACAGATATTCACCCCTCCACTTT. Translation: CASSRDRYSPLHF.

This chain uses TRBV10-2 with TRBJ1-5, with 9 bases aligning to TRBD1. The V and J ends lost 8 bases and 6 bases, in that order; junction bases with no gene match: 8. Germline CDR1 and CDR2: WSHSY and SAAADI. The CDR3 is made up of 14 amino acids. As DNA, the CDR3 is TGCGCCAGCTGGACAGGGGAGTTCGGTCAGCCCCAGCATTTT. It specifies CASWTGEFGQPQHF.

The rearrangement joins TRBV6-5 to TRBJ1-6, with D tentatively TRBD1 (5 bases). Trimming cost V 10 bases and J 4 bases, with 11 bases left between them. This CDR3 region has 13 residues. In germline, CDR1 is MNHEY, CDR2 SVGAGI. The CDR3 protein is CATFQGYNSPLHF. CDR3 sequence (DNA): TGTGCCACGTTCCAGGGTTATAATTCACCCCTCCACTTT.

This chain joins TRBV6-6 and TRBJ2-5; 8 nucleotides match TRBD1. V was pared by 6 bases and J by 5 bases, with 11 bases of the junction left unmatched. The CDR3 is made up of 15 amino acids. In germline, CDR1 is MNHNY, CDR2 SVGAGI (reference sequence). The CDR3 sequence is CASSGQGFRGETQYF. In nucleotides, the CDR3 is TGTGCCAGCAGCGGACAGGGCTTTAGGGGTGAGACCCAGTACTTC.

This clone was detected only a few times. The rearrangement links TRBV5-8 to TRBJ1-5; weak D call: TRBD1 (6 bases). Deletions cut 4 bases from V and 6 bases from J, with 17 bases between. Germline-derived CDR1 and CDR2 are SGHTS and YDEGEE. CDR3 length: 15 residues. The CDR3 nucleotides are TGTGCCAGCAGCCAGGGGCCGGCCCTTTTTCAGCCCCAGCATTTT. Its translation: CASSQGPALFQPQHF. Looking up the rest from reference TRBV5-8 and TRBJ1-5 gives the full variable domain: EAGVTQSPTHLIKTRGQQATLRCSPISGHTSVYWYQQALGLGLQFLLWYDEGEERNRGNFPPRFSGRQFPNYSSELNVNALELEDSALYLCASSQGPALFQPQHFGDGTRLSIL.